The clone carrying this T cell receptor beta chain was seen repeatedly, ten times or more. This sample is drawn from a study of CD8 T cells in ankylosing spondylitis. The CDR3 length is 16 residues. Trimming removed 5 bases from V and 7 bases from J, with 21 bases in between. Germline V gene sequence: CDR1 MNHEY, CDR2 SMNVEV (reference sequence). TCRdb reprocessed the 5' RACE reads via MiXCR and lists one record per CDR3 protein. The sample contains about 200,000 distinct CDR3 sequences, around 13% of which appear only once. Material for sequencing was blood, either unsorted or a sorted T cell fraction (not recorded which). This sequence originates from a male donor with ankylosing spondylitis or in good health (not recorded which). This chain connects TRBV27 to TRBJ2-1, with D hard to call. Here the CDR3 reads CASSPHDITTGNEQFF. For the CDR3, the DNA is TGTGCCAGCAGTCCACATGACATTACGACCGGGAATGAGCAGTTCTTC.